Here is one TCR beta chain with its context. What antigen it recognizes has not been identified. Given a much more abundant clone one base away, this may be a read error. The data originate from a study of T cells of healthy individuals (dated by TCRdb to the late 2010s). The library relied on 5' RACE. Sequencing instrument: Illumina MiSeq. Through fastp at Q25 and MiXCR, TCRdb rebuilt clones from the public reads, retaining in-frame beta chains. A single entry per CDR3 protein holds the most common genes and DNA from its merged rows. In all, the sample holds around 98,000 distinct CDR3 sequences, and about 16% of those were seen once. The ten largest clones represent approximately 6% of the sample. From the germline V gene (reference sequence), CDR1 is MNHEY and CDR2 is SMNVEV. The CDR3 numbers 13 residues from cysteine through phenylalanine. Just the 39-base CDR3 DNA is kept, in frame starting at base 1. V ends up 6 bases short and J 5 bases short, with an unmatched junction base count of 7.

This receptor was taken from a human donor in good health. The sequence is built from TRBV27 and TRBJ2-7, and 7 junctional nucleotides match TRBD1. The nucleotide sequence is given as TGTGCCAGCAGCCCGGGACAGCTGGACGAGCAGTACTTC. This gives the protein CASSPGQLDEQYF.